This TCR beta chain is from a study of T cells in Graves' hyperthyroidism and ophthalmopathy (dated by TCRdb to about 2019). A note on the overall study: Peripheral blood samples were taken at initial diagnosis, before any treatment was given. To identify TCR V-J signatures that set the groups apart, the researchers used a discovery cohort of 100 patients, made up of around 42 with Graves' ophthalmopathy and 55 to 65 with stable Graves' hyperthyroidism. Whether ophthalmopathy could be predicted prospectively was tested in an independent validation cohort made up of fewer than 20 hyperthyroidism patients plus 17 patients who later progressed to ophthalmopathy. The 100 discovery patients were divided at random into training and test sets in a 7:3 ratio. In over five Graves' hyperthyroidism patients, the study also compared T-cell repertoires from thyroid tissue with T-cell repertoires from blood. After sampling, hyperthyroidism patients received methimazole starting at 30 mg daily, and ophthalmopathy patients received high-dose intravenous methylprednisolone. TCR Vbeta CDR3 sequencing of around 130 peripheral blood samples (over 40 ophthalmopathy, 75 or so hyperthyroidism and some 17 progressor patients) is reported in the paper.

The TCR beta CDR3 regions were amplified from the RNA transcripts. For the first round of RT-PCR on the TCR CDR3, the HTBI primer set was used together with the Qiagen OneStep RT-PCR kit. Libraries were constructed in a second round of multiplex PCR, after which size selection and purification were performed. Paired-end sequencing of the libraries was performed with 100 bp reads on an Illumina HiSeq2000. The original methods were these. Raw data were processed with SOAPnuke, discarding reads with adapters, uncalled bases, mean Phred below 15, or no exact constant-primer or identifier match. COPE v1.2.5 was used to merge high-quality paired reads, and clonotypes were defined as unique nucleotide sequences. MiTCR v1.1 was used to align clonotypes to the IMGT TRBV, TRBD and TRBJ reference segments. Only V-J combinations with frequency above 0.0001, covering approximately 99% of repertoires, were analysed. The TCS score was defined as the ratio of F50 (clonal expansion) to E x V (chaos), calculated using BLOSUM62-based TCRdist between CDR3 peptides within each V-J. Welch's t-statistics and random forest reduced around 520 V-J features to 13, which were used in a naive Bayes classifier (R e1071). TCRdb cleaned the public reads at Q25 with fastp, built clones with MiXCR and kept in-frame beta chains. Each CDR3 protein gets just one entry, which takes the most common genes and DNA from the rows behind it. TCRdb, not the original authors, processed these V and J calls. This sample gives hundreds of thousands of distinct CDR3 sequences in total; 15% to 20% of them show up just once. The ten largest clones add up to 3.5% to 4% of the sample.

Broader findings and caveats from the paper: Sample size was not statistically predetermined, and blinding of investigators to group allocation was not performed. In validation, progression to ophthalmopathy was predicted by the model with roughly 69% sensitivity and 72.22% specificity, a median of approximately 6.5 months before onset. A model built on a 13 V-J signature distinguished ophthalmopathy from stable hyperthyroidism, reaching 85% to 90% sensitivity and around 81% specificity in cross-validation and 80%/75% in testing. Most expanded thyroid clonotypes (frequency above 0.001) were also detected in blood, suggesting blood repertoires may reflect thyroid immune responses.

A patient counted as having stable Graves' hyperthyroidism if no progression to ophthalmopathy occurred over 18 months of follow-up. Hyperthyroidism patients were newly diagnosed, had a disease duration of under 2 months, and were aged 18 to 65 years. Patients with uncontrolled infections, other autoimmune diseases, pregnancy or lactation were excluded. Diagnoses relied on clinical symptoms, serum thyroxine and TRAb, thyroid ultrasound and orbital computed tomography. Ficoll-Paque density gradient centrifugation was used to isolate PBMCs from approximately 10 ml of fresh peripheral blood. Trizol reagent was used to extract total RNA, and RNA quality was then checked on an Agilent 2100 Bioanalyzer. The sample holds many counts of this clonotype. What this receptor recognizes is not known. Qualities for individual bases were not recorded, and no much larger clone is one base off. The germline V gene specifies MNHNS as CDR1 and SASEGT as CDR2. Measured from the cysteine to the phenylalanine, the CDR3 is 14 residues long. Solely the CDR3 DNA is kept, with 42 bases framed from the first base. V is reduced by 7 bases and J by 9 bases, leaving a spacing of 21 bases between them.

The chain couples TRBV6-1 to TRBJ2-5, and perhaps TRBD1 as D gene, on 6 matching bases. The receptor was isolated from a woman aged 25 to 39 with Graves' hyperthyroidism. Material for sequencing was blood. The sequenced DNA: TGTGCCAGCACCCGGACAGCAATAAGAGCGGCCCAGTACTTC. Translated, it reads CASTRTAIRAAQYF.